This passage covers 28 T cell receptor beta chains from one sample sequenced in a study of T cell repertoires in cytomegalovirus infection (dated by TCRdb to the late 2010s). No antigen has been identified for these receptors. Data came from an Illumina HiSeq 1500. TCRdb redid the processing of the public reads, applying fastp at Q25 and MiXCR, and retained in-frame beta chains. Each entry is one CDR3 protein sequence, shown with its most common DNA and genes. The sample table holds about 770,000 distinct CDR3 sequences, of which 25% to 30% were seen once. The ten largest clones capture about an eighth of the sample. According to the study, the label for this sample's treatment or condition signals: in vitro stimulation with specific CMV peptide epitopes to enrich CMV-specific T cells. The source material was cultured CD8+ T cells from PBMCs, sampled from culture after CMV antigen stimulation. These receptors all come from a human donor in good health (CMV status not recorded). Some clones in this sample may be carry-over from other donors' samples.

The count of this clonotype is one. CDR3 DNA: TGCAGTGCTGAGGGGGGCGTTGATACTGAAGCTTTCTTT. Translating it yields CSAEGGVDTEAFF. The rearrangement links TRBV20-1 to TRBJ1-1, with D perhaps TRBD1 (6 bases). V was cut by 5 bases and J by 5 bases, with 15 bases left in between. Germline CDR1 is DFQATT and CDR2 is SNEGSKA (reference sequence). The length of the CDR3 is 13 residues.

This clonotype was recorded many times. The V call is TRBV7-2, the J call TRBJ2-2; 11 positions match TRBD1. Losses at the gene ends were 1 base for V and 6 bases for J; bases not matched to a gene: 10. There are 18 residues in the CDR3. In germline, CDR1 is SGHTA, CDR2 FQGNSA. The CDR3 sequence is CASSLGYLDRGRSGELFF. The CDR3 DNA is TGTGCCAGCAGCTTAGGATACTTGGACAGGGGGCGCTCCGGGGAGCTGTTTTTT.

This rearrangement joins TRBV7-3 to TRBJ2-1; 10 nucleotides line up with TRBD1. CDR1 and CDR2 from the germline V gene are SGHTA and FQGTGA. V was clipped by 5 bases and J by 8 bases; unmatched bases: 12. The CDR3 is 16 residues long. CDR3 amino acids: CASSESPGQGMDEQFF. The CDR3 region has the DNA TGTGCCAGCAGCGAGAGTCCGGGACAGGGGATGGATGAGCAGTTCTTC.

Regarding this clonotype: One end of the junction varies from germline; a read error may be responsible. The rearrangement uses TRBV4-1 and TRBJ2-4; 7 bases match TRBD1. From germline, CDR1 is MGHRA and CDR2 YSYEKL. CDR3 length: 15 residues. The CDR3 bases are TGCGCCAGCAGCCAAGTGGGAAGGGGGCTTCCTCCGATAGACTTC. Its protein is CASSQVGRGLPPIDF.

In regard to this clonotype: Compared with germline, one end of the junction differs, possibly owing to a read error. The J gene is TRBJ2-1, the V gene TRBV7-7, with D perhaps matching TRBD1 or TRBD2 (5 bases each). The CDR3 loop spans 14 amino acids. Germline CDR1 SSHAT, CDR2 FNYEAQ (reference sequence). The CDR3 nucleotides read TGTGCTAGCAGCCCCCGGGACGGATACAATGAGCAGTTCTTC. Its protein product is CASSPRDGYNEQFF. Based on the CDR3 plus reference TRBV7-7 and TRBJ2-1, the full variable domain is GAGVSQSPRYKVTKRGQDVTLRCDPISSHATLYWYQQALGQGPEFLTYFNYEAQPDKSGLPSDRFSAERPEGSISTLTIQRTEQRDSAMYRCASSPRDGYNEQFFGPGTRLTVL.

The sample holds many counts of this clonotype. The chain links TRBV7-2 to TRBJ1-5; 7 nucleotides match TRBD1. The germline V gene has CDR1 SGHTA and CDR2 FQGNSA. J gave up 4 bases and V 2 bases, and 5 bases lay outside the gene matches. The CDR3 has 15 residues. The CDR3 nucleotides read TGTGCCAGCAGCTTAAGGGGGCAGGGGAATCAGCCCCAGCATTTT. Protein product: CASSLRGQGNQPQHF.

The chain uses TRBV7-8 and TRBJ1-4; TRBD1 matches at 7 bases. In germline, CDR1 is SGHVS, CDR2 FQNEAQ. Trimming took 5 bases from V and 5 from J; bases not matched to a gene: 5. CDR3 size: 14 residues. The CDR3 DNA is TGTGCCAGCAGCCGGAGGGGGCGGAATGAAAAACTGTTTTTT. Its protein product is CASSRRGRNEKLFF.

The V gene is TRBV7-6, the J gene TRBJ2-1, with 9 bases that match TRBD2. This CDR3 region has 14 residues. Losses at the gene ends were 4 bases for V and 3 bases for J; bases not matched to a gene: 1. Germline V lookup: CDR1 SGHVS, CDR2 FNYEAQ. The CDR3, as DNA: TGTGCCAGCAGCTCTAGCGGGGACTACAATGAGCAGTTCTTC. Amino acid sequence: CASSSSGDYNEQFF.

CDR3 protein: CASSFGGGSSPLHF. The CDR3 DNA is TGTGCCAGCAGTTTCGGAGGGGGCAGTTCACCCCTCCACTTT. This rearrangement joins TRBV27 to TRBJ1-6, with 7 nucleotides matching TRBD1. This CDR3 has 14 residues. Germline loops: CDR1 MNHEY, CDR2 SMNVEV (reference sequence). Germline trimming cut 3 bases from V and 9 bases from J; bases unmatched to any gene: 5.

This clonotype was seen only a few times. The chain joins TRBV19 to TRBJ1-2, with no clear D. CDR3 length: 14 residues. The V gene lost 7 bases and the J gene lost 4 bases, with 16 bases spanning the gap. The germline CDR1 and CDR2 sequences are LNHDA and SQIVND (reference sequence). The CDR3 protein is CASTIDLRGYGYTF. The CDR3 coding sequence is TGTGCCAGTACCATAGACCTGCGGGGCTATGGCTACACCTTC.

This clonotype came up many times. This chain joins TRBV4-2 and TRBJ1-1; 7 bases fit TRBD1. Germline CDR1 LGHNA, CDR2 YNFKEQ. The CDR3 runs to 15 residues. V shed 1 base and J 1 base; nucleotides not matched to a gene: 3. CDR3 region: CASSQGQGANTEAFF. The CDR3 DNA is TGTGCCAGCAGCCAAGGACAGGGAGCGAACACTGAAGCTTTCTTT.

The CDR3 here is CSVVEGGLETQYF. CDR3 in DNA: TGCAGCGTTGTCGAAGGAGGGTTAGAGACCCAGTACTTC. The genes are TRBV29-1 and TRBJ2-5; D is possibly TRBD2 (6 bases). V lost 4 bases to trimming and J lost 4 bases, with 13 bases between them. The CDR3 has 13 residues. The germline V gene encodes CDR1 SQVTM and CDR2 ANQGSEA.

The table lists this clonotype with a few counts. The chain carries TRBV2 and TRBJ2-1, with D tentatively TRBD1 (5 bases). This CDR3 spans 10 amino acids. Germline V gene data show CDR1 as SNHLY and CDR2 as FYNNEI. V lost 10 bases, J lost 7 bases, and 8 bases lay in between. CDR3 DNA: TGTGCCACCCAGGGAAATGAGCAGTTCTTC. Its translation: CATQGNEQFF.

This clonotype was detected ten times or more. The chain carries TRBV6-5 and TRBJ1-1, with D unresolved. CDR3 length: 14 amino acids. V was trimmed by 2 bases and J by 3 bases, leaving 10 bases between them. From germline, CDR1 is MNHEY and CDR2 SVGAGI. This CDR3 reads CASSYQLIDTEAFF. The DNA for the CDR3 is TGTGCCAGCAGTTACCAGCTCATTGACACTGAAGCTTTCTTT.

This clonotype appeared a few times. The chain is built from TRBV12-3 or TRBV12-4 and TRBJ2-5, with D possibly matching TRBD1 (5 bases). V was pared by 4 bases and J by 0 bases, with 18 bases between. CDR3 length: 17 residues. Here the CDR3 reads CASSSFRGVGYQETQYF. CDR3 DNA sequence: TGTGCCAGCAGTTCGTTTAGGGGCGTCGGGTACCAAGAGACCCAGTACTTC.

This clonotype was observed at least ten times. J is TRBJ2-3 and V is TRBV7-9, with 9 bases fitting TRBD2. Germline V CDR1 and CDR2: SEHNR, FQNEAQ (reference sequence). This CDR3 has 16 amino acids. Trimming at V came to 5 bases and at J to 2 bases, leaving 8 bases not matched to a gene. The CDR3 sequence: CASSARLADNTDTQYF. The DNA for the CDR3 is TGTGCCAGCAGCGCACGACTAGCGGATAACACAGATACGCAGTATTTT.

The chain recombines TRBV12-3 or TRBV12-4 with TRBJ2-1, with D unresolved. With 3 bases removed from V and 5 bases from J, the gap between germline ends came to 8 bases. This CDR3 comprises 13 residues. The CDR3 protein is CASSLPGDNEQFF. The DNA of the CDR3 is TGTGCCAGCAGTTTGCCGGGCGACAATGAGCAGTTCTTC.

This clonotype has a handful of counts. V is TRBV27 and J is TRBJ1-2; TRBD1 might be the D (5 bases). This CDR3 has 15 amino acids. CDR1 is MNHEY, CDR2 SMNVEV, per germline (reference sequence). Trimming removed 2 bases from V and 4 bases from J, with 14 bases in between. This CDR3 is CASSLEVKGLYGYTF. The CDR3 DNA is TGTGCCAGCAGTTTAGAAGTCAAGGGGCTCTATGGCTACACCTTC.

Here the CDR3 DNA reads TGTGCCAGCAGTGAAGATGGGTATTCACCCCTCCACTTT. Encoded protein: CASSEDGYSPLHF. The genes are TRBV2 and TRBJ1-6; D is uncertain. Looked up from germline, CDR1 is SNHLY and CDR2 is FYNNEI. V was trimmed by 1 base and J by 8 bases, leaving 6 bases between them. The CDR3 runs to 13 residues. The full variable domain, completed using reference TRBV2 and TRBJ1-6, is EPEVTQTPSHQVTQMGQEVILRCVPISNHLYFYWYRQILGQKVEFLVSFYNNEISEKSEIFDDQFSVERPDGSNFTLKIRSTKLEDSAMYFCASSEDGYSPLHFGNGTRLTVT.

This chain uses TRBV7-9 with TRBJ2-5; TRBD1 matches 9 bases. J gave up 2 bases and V 5 bases, and 12 bases lay outside the gene matches. This CDR3 contains 17 residues. Per the germline V gene, CDR1 is SEHNR and CDR2 is FQNEAQ (reference sequence). CDR3 sequence reads: CASSDRGGQGHQETQYF. Written as DNA, the CDR3 is TGTGCCAGCAGCGATAGGGGGGGACAGGGCCATCAAGAGACCCAGTACTTC.

The chain has TRBV28 and TRBJ1-2, with 7 bases aligning to TRBD1. The V segment lost 6 bases and the J segment 7 bases; nucleotides outside the gene matches: 11. In germline, CDR1 is MDHEN, CDR2 SYDVKM. This CDR3 is built from 14 residues. The CDR3 loop is CASSRLEGAGGYTF. The DNA of the CDR3 is TGTGCCAGCAGCCGACTGGAGGGGGCCGGTGGCTACACCTTC.

This clonotype was seen more than once but under ten times. The chain has TRBV7-9 and TRBJ2-5; the match to TRBD2 covers 8 bases. The V gene's germline CDR1 is SEHNR and CDR2 FQNEAQ (reference sequence). The CDR3 consists of 15 residues. V was clipped by 5 bases and J by 5 bases; unmatched bases: 10. The CDR3 DNA sequence: TGTGCCAGCAGCCCGACGGGGGGGATTAAGGAGACCCAGTACTTC. Translating gives CASSPTGGIKETQYF.

This clonotype has ten or more counts. J is TRBJ2-1 and V is TRBV7-2; D gene unclear. Germline CDR1 and CDR2: SGHTA and FQGNSA. The ends were cut back, 5 bases at V and 7 bases at J, with 15 bases in the middle. The CDR3 extends over 14 amino acids. The DNA for the CDR3 is TGTGCCAGCAGCGGCCCAAATACAGAGAATGAGCAGTTCTTC. This translates into CASSGPNTENEQFF. The complete variable domain, with remaining parts taken from reference TRBV7-2 and TRBJ2-1, reads GAGVSQSPSNKVTEKGKDVELRCDPISGHTALYWYRQSLGQGLEFLIYFQGNSAPDKSGLPSDRFSAERTGGSVSTLTIQRTQQEDSAVYLCASSGPNTENEQFFGPGTRLTVL.

Many counts were recorded for this clonotype. The rearrangement uses TRBV5-4 and TRBJ1-2; the match to TRBD1 covers 8 bases. The CDR3 covers 16 residues. The trim removed 5 bases at V and 8 bases at J, leaving 17 bases unmatched. CDR1 and CDR2 (germline): SGHNT, YYREEE (reference sequence). CDR3 sequence reads: CASSFGQGLLSEGYTF. CDR3 nucleotide sequence: TGTGCCAGCAGTTTCGGACAGGGCTTATTGTCGGAGGGCTACACCTTC.

This clonotype was observed a handful of times. The chain employs TRBV7-4 and TRBJ2-1; the D gene is possibly TRBD2 (5 bases). Trimming took 6 bases from V and 5 from J, leaving 17 bases between them. This CDR3 contains 15 residues. Germline V gene data show CDR1 as SGHVT and CDR2 as SQSDAQ. The CDR3: CASSSTRAAHNEQFF. The CDR3 nucleotides read TGTGCCAGCAGTTCCACGAGGGCAGCCCACAATGAGCAGTTCTTC.

The J gene is TRBJ1-1, the V gene TRBV7-9; D remains unclear. Per the germline V gene, CDR1 is SEHNR and CDR2 is FQNEAQ (reference sequence). V lost 3 bases, J lost 7 bases, and 9 bases lay in between. CDR3 length equals 12 residues. CDR3 nucleotide sequence: TGTGCCAGCAGCTTTGGTGGGGTTGAAGCTTTCTTT. Its protein is CASSFGGVEAFF.

A note on this clonotype: A much bigger clone sits one base away, suggesting this may be a read error. J is TRBJ2-3 and V is TRBV5-6; D unresolved. The CDR3 has 12 amino acids. Trimming took 5 bases from V and 6 from J, leaving 10 bases between them. Per the germline V gene, CDR1 is SGHDT and CDR2 is YYEEEE. CDR3: CASSPWDDTQYF. CDR3 sequence (DNA): TGTGCCAGCAGTCCGTGGGATGATACGCAGTATTTT.

V and J are TRBV7-6 and TRBJ2-5, with D maybe TRBD2 (8 bases). Germline CDR1 is SGHVS and CDR2 is FNYEAQ. The germline V and J ends were trimmed by 5 bases and 1 base, with 29 bases remaining between them. The CDR3 loop spans 20 amino acids. The CDR3 DNA is TGTGCCAGCAGCCACCTGACAGGGTTGAGCGGGGGCGCCTCCCAAGAGACCCAGTACTTC. Protein: CASSHLTGLSGGASQETQYF.